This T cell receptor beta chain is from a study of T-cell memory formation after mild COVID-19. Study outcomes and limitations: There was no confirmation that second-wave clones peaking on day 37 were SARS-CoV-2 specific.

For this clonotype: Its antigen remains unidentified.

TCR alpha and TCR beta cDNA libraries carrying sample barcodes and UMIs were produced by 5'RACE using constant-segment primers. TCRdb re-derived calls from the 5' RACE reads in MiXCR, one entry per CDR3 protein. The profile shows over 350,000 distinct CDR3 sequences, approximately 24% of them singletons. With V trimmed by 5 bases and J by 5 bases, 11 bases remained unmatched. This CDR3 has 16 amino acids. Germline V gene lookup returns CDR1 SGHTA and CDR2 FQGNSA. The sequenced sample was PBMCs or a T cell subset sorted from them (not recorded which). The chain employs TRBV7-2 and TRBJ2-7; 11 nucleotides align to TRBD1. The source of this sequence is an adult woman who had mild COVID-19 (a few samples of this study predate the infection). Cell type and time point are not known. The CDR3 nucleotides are TGTGCCAGCAGCCTACAAGGACAGGGGGCAGCAGACGAGCAGTACTTC. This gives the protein CASSLQGQGAADEQYF.